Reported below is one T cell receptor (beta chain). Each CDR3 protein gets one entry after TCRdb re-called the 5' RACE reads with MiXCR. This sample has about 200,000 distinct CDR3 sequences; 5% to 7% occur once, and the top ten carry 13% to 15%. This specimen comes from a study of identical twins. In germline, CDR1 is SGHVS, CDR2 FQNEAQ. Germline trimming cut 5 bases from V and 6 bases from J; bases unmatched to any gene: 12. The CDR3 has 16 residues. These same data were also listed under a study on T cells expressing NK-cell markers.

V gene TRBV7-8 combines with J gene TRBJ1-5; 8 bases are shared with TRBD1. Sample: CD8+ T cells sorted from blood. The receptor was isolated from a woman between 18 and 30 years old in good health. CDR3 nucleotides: TGTGCCAGCAGCAGGAGGGACAGGCGGGAAGGTCAGCCCCAGCATTTT. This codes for CASSRRDRREGQPQHF.